These 32 T cell receptor beta chains were all obtained from the same sample, sequenced in a study of T cell responses to AZD1222 COVID-19 vaccine. Using immunoSEQ multiplex PCR, the repertoire was profiled, and TCRdb retains in-frame clones only, with some absent. The sample holds just under 150,000 clones, roughly nine tenths seen once. The sample here was peripheral blood, taken 28 days after the second AZD1222 dose. Every receptor here comes from an adult who received the AZD1222 COVID-19 vaccine.

The gene calls are TRBV5-1 and TRBJ2-5; weak D call: TRBD2 (6 bases). The germline CDR1 and CDR2 sequences are SGHRS and YFSETQ. The CDR3 loop spans 15 amino acids. The V and J ends lost 4 bases and 0 bases respectively, with 13 bases between them. The CDR3 bases are TGCGCCAGCAGCCCCGGAGGCGGGAACCAAGAGACCCAGTACTTC. The encoded protein is CASSPGGGNQETQYF.

The chain combines TRBV18 with TRBJ1-3; D call uncertain. The CDR3 has 15 residues. Trimming removed 1 base from V and 4 bases from J, with 11 bases in between. The V gene's germline CDR1 is KGHSH and CDR2 LQKENI. The CDR3 loop is CASSPLGRRGNTIYF. The CDR3 bases are TGTGCCAGCTCACCACTCGGCAGAAGAGGAAACACCATATATTTT.

This clone was counted between two and nine times. The chain joins TRBV11-2 to TRBJ2-7; D gene ambiguous. From germline, CDR1 is SGHAT and CDR2 FQNNGV. The V and J ends lost 5 bases and 4 bases respectively, with 18 bases between them. This CDR3 has 15 amino acids. The CDR3 sequence is CASSNRSLRPYEQYF. The CDR3, as DNA: TGTGCCAGCAGCAATAGAAGTCTCAGGCCGTACGAGCAGTACTTC.

The chain combines TRBV7-9 with TRBJ2-1; 12 positions match TRBD2. The junction had 1 base not matched to a gene; V was cut back by 4 bases and J by 3 bases. There are 15 residues in the CDR3. Germline CDR1 SEHNR, CDR2 FQNEAQ (reference sequence). The CDR3 coding sequence is TGTGCCAGCAGCTCGGGACTAGCGGGCTACAATGAGCAGTTCTTC. Translation: CASSSGLAGYNEQFF.

The chain carries TRBV4-3 and TRBJ2-1; 11 positions agree with TRBD2. Trimming removed 3 bases from V and 6 bases from J; junction bases left unmatched: 10. Germline V gene sequence: CDR1 LGHNA, CDR2 YSLEER. This CDR3 is 17 amino acids long. The CDR3 sequence is CASSQGPGLAGGNEQFF. The CDR3 DNA is TGCGCCAGCAGCCAGGGACCGGGGCTAGCGGGAGGCAATGAGCAGTTCTTC.

The chain employs TRBV7-2 and TRBJ1-3; D not resolved. V was shortened by 0 bases and J by 4 bases, with 7 bases between the two germline ends. The germline V gene has CDR1 SGHTA and CDR2 FQGNSA. This CDR3 contains 14 residues. CDR3 in DNA: TGTGCCAGCAGCTTAGCAGGGTCGGGAAACACCATATATTTT. Its protein is CASSLAGSGNTIYF.

This clone was detected a few times. The genes are TRBV4-3 and TRBJ1-2, with D perhaps TRBD1 (5 bases). This CDR3 spans 15 amino acids. Trimming left V 4 bases short and J 4 bases short, with 16 bases between. The germline gives CDR1 LGHNA, CDR2 YSLEER. The CDR3 region has the DNA TGCGCCAGCAGCCCTCGACCGGGGGGGTTCTATGGCTACACCTTC. Encoded protein: CASSPRPGGFYGYTF.

The CDR3, as DNA: TGTGCCAGCAGCTGGACGGGTCGCAGTGAGGGGGCCGGGGAGCTGTTTTTT. Amino acids: CASSWTGRSEGAGELFF. V usage is TRBV5-8 and J usage is TRBJ2-2, with D perhaps matching TRBD1 (6 bases). This CDR3 has 17 residues. CDR1 is SGHTS, CDR2 YDEGEE, per germline. Trimming shortened V by 3 bases and J by 6 bases, and 21 bases separated the two germline ends. The variable domain in full, with the rest retrieved from reference TRBV5-8 and TRBJ2-2, is EAGVTQSPTHLIKTRGQQATLRCSPISGHTSVYWYQQALGLGLQFLLWYDEGEERNRGNFPPRFSGRQFPNYSSELNVNALELEDSALYLCASSWTGRSEGAGELFFGEGSRLTVL.

The J gene is TRBJ2-3, the V gene TRBV12-3 or TRBV12-4, with D unclear. Trimming removed 4 bases at V and 2 bases at J, with 7 bases between. The CDR3 consists of 13 residues. CDR3 protein: CASSSIATDTQYF. As DNA, the CDR3 is TGTGCCAGCAGTTCGATAGCCACAGATACGCAGTATTTT.

This chain links TRBV28 with TRBJ1-2; no clear D gene. This CDR3 is built from 13 residues. Per germline, CDR1 MDHEN and CDR2 SYDVKM. V lost 6 bases, J lost 8 bases, and 16 bases lay in between. In DNA, the CDR3 is TGTGCCAGCAGCCGTCGGTCCCCTGAGGGCTACACCTTC. It codes for CASSRRSPEGYTF.

This chain uses TRBV5-1 with TRBJ2-1; D might be TRBD1 or TRBD2, each matching 5 bases. The CDR3 runs 13 residues. Trimming stripped 0 bases from V and 6 bases from J, with 7 bases between. Germline lookup yields CDR1 SGHRS and CDR2 YFSETQ. The CDR3 spells CASSLVGGNEQFF. The CDR3, as DNA: TGCGCCAGCAGCTTGGTTGGGGGCAATGAGCAGTTCTTC. The entire variable domain, with the rest obtained from reference TRBV5-1 and TRBJ2-1, is as follows: KAGVTQTPRYLIKTRGQQVTLSCSPISGHRSVSWYQQTPGQGLQFLFEYFSETQRNKGNFPGRFSGRQFSNSRSEMNVSTLELGDSALYLCASSLVGGNEQFFGPGTRLTVL.

The sample holds one count of this clone. The chain has TRBV3-1 (or the pseudogene TRBV3-2) and TRBJ1-2, with a tentative D call TRBD1 (5 bases). Germline V gene lookup returns CDR1 LGHDT and CDR2 YNNKEL (reference sequence). The CDR3 loop spans 15 amino acids. Trimming stripped 0 bases from V and 4 bases from J, with 12 bases between. CDR3 sequence reads: CASSQDGRAFYGYTF. The CDR3 region has the DNA TGTGCCAGCAGCCAAGATGGCAGGGCCTTCTATGGCTACACCTTC.

V is TRBV19 and J is TRBJ1-3; D may be TRBD1 (5 bases). The CDR3 is 15 amino acids. The germline V and J ends were trimmed by 5 bases and 0 bases, with 11 bases remaining between them. Germline CDR1 LNHDA, CDR2 SQIVND (reference sequence). CDR3 DNA sequence: TGTGCCAGTAGTTCTCTTGACAGCTCTGGAAACACCATATATTTT. This encodes CASSSLDSSGNTIYF.

This clone was detected only once. V is TRBV6-6 and J is TRBJ2-3; D unclear. The V gene lost 6 bases and the J gene lost 1 base, with 11 bases spanning the gap. This CDR3 contains 14 residues. The germline V gene has CDR1 MNHNY and CDR2 SVGAGI (reference sequence). The CDR3 sequence is CASSPADRTDTQYF. The CDR3 DNA reads as TGTGCCAGCAGCCCCGCGGATCGCACAGATACGCAGTATTTT.

This clone appeared a single time. The chain recombines TRBV27 with TRBJ1-1, with D possibly TRBD1 on 5 matching bases. CDR1 and CDR2 from the germline V gene are MNHEY and SMNVEV (reference sequence). The ends were cut back, 4 bases at V and 0 bases at J, with 9 bases in the middle. The CDR3 consists of 14 residues. The CDR3 spells CASSSTDLNTEAFF. The CDR3 DNA reads as TGTGCCAGCAGTTCGACAGATTTGAACACTGAAGCTTTCTTT.

The chain has TRBV28 and TRBJ1-1; weak D call: TRBD1 (5 bases). V was pared by 3 bases and J by 6 bases, with 8 bases between. CDR3 length: 12 residues. CDR1 is MDHEN, CDR2 SYDVKM, per germline. The CDR3 coding sequence is TGTGCCAGCAGTTTCGGGGCGGCTGAAGCTTTCTTT. This translates into CASSFGAAEAFF.

V usage is TRBV28 and J usage is TRBJ1-1; the match to TRBD1 covers 7 bases. Per germline, CDR1 MDHEN and CDR2 SYDVKM. J gave up 4 bases and V 6 bases, and 11 bases lay outside the gene matches. The CDR3 length is 15 residues. CDR3 amino acids: CASRRLRGPGTEAFF. In nucleotides, the CDR3 is TGTGCCAGCAGACGTCTTAGGGGGCCGGGCACTGAAGCTTTCTTT.

CDR3 region: CAIRGGGQEGYTF. DNA of the CDR3: TGTGCCATCCGTGGGGGGGGGCAGGAAGGCTACACCTTC. The V gene is TRBV10-3, the J gene TRBJ1-2; D is possibly TRBD1 (6 bases). V lost 8 bases and J lost 8, with 18 bases in between. Germline lookup yields CDR1 ENHRY and CDR2 SYGVKD. The CDR3 is 13 amino acids.

This clone was found once. The V gene is TRBV24-1, the J gene TRBJ2-1, with D unresolved. The CDR3 is 15 amino acids. Deletions cut 5 bases from V and 3 bases from J, with 13 bases between. Per the germline V gene, CDR1 is KGHDR and CDR2 is SFDVKD. The CDR3 DNA reads as TGTGCCACCAGTGTTGGAAGGTCGGTCTACAATGAGCAGTTCTTC. Its translation is CATSVGRSVYNEQFF.

J is TRBJ1-4 and V is TRBV28; the D is unclear. V lost 5 bases, J lost 8 bases, and 3 bases lay in between. Germline V CDR1 and CDR2: MDHEN, SYDVKM. The CDR3 runs 10 residues. CDR3 sequence (DNA): TGTGCCAGCAGTAAGGAAAAACTGTTTTTT. This codes for CASSKEKLFF.

CDR3 sequence (DNA): TGTGCCAGCAGCCATCGTGGGAACTATGGCTACACCTTC. It codes for CASSHRGNYGYTF. The chain has TRBV14 and TRBJ1-2; no clear D gene. With 3 bases removed from V and 2 bases from J, the gap between germline ends came to 7 bases. Germline assignment: CDR1 SGHDN and CDR2 FVKESK. The CDR3 consists of 13 residues. The variable domain in full, completed from reference TRBV14 and TRBJ1-2, reads EAGVTQFPSHSVIEKGQTVTLRCDPISGHDNLYWYRRVMGKEIKFLLHFVKESKQDESGMPNNRFLAERTGGTYSTLKVQPAELEDSGVYFCASSHRGNYGYTFGSGTRLTVV.

The V gene is TRBV4-1, the J gene TRBJ2-1; 7 bases match TRBD2. Germline CDR1 is MGHRA and CDR2 is YSYEKL. This CDR3 is built from 14 residues. V gave up 3 bases and J gave up 8 bases; unmatched junction bases: 7. DNA for the CDR3: TGCGCCAGCAGCCAGGGGGGGACCTTGGATGAGCAGTTCTTC. As protein: CASSQGGTLDEQFF.

V gene TRBV27 combines with J gene TRBJ2-3; D perhaps matches TRBD1 (5 bases). Germline CDR1 and CDR2: MNHEY and SMNVEV (reference sequence). The V end lost 5 bases, the J end lost 1 base, and 19 bases lay between the germline ends. This CDR3 has 17 residues. For the CDR3, the DNA is TGTGCCAGCAGTCGTCACGACAGTTTAGGGGGCACAGATACGCAGTATTTT. This encodes CASSRHDSLGGTDTQYF.

V gene TRBV9 combines with J gene TRBJ1-4, with TRBD1 matching over 8 bases. The CDR3 sequence is 15 residues long. CDR1 is SGDLS, CDR2 YYNGEE, per germline. Losses at the gene ends were 5 bases for V and 8 bases for J; bases not matched to a gene: 11. For the CDR3, the DNA is TGTGCCAGCAGTATCCAGGGGGCTTTTGGGGAAAAACTGTTTTTT. It codes for CASSIQGAFGEKLFF.

This clone has a single count. The rearrangement links TRBV29-1 to TRBJ1-3, with D unresolved. The CDR3 length is 12 residues. Germline CDR1 reads SQVTM; CDR2 reads ANQGSEA. V gave up 4 bases and J gave up 6 bases, with 10 bases separating them. The CDR3 DNA reads TGCAGCGTTGCTCTGCACCCAAACACCATATATTTT. Its translation: CSVALHPNTIYF.

This sequence joins TRBV6-5 and TRBJ2-3; D uncertain. Trimming cost V 7 bases and J 0 bases, with 8 bases left between them. In germline, CDR1 is MNHEY, CDR2 SVGAGI. This CDR3 has 13 residues. CDR3 amino acids: CASNFLSTDTQYF. The CDR3 DNA is TGTGCCAGCAATTTTCTCAGCACAGATACGCAGTATTTT.

The chain links TRBV7-3 to TRBJ2-2, with D perhaps matching TRBD1 (5 bases). V shed 0 bases and J shed 5 bases, with 7 bases lying between them. Germline V lookup: CDR1 SGHTA, CDR2 FQGTGA. CDR3 length: 14 residues. The CDR3 loop reads CASSLTGVTGELFF. The DNA of the CDR3 is TGTGCCAGCAGCTTAACAGGGGTAACCGGGGAGCTGTTTTTT.

The chain couples TRBV7-6 to TRBJ2-7, with D uncertain. This CDR3 has 16 residues. The germline gives CDR1 SGHVS, CDR2 FNYEAQ. The ends were cut back, 5 bases at V and 0 bases at J, with 17 bases in the middle. The CDR3 here is CASSPEASLSSYEQYF. In DNA, the CDR3 is TGTGCCAGCAGCCCTGAGGCGTCCTTAAGCTCCTACGAGCAGTACTTC. The full variable domain, its missing parts supplied by reference TRBV7-6 and TRBJ2-7, is GAGVSQSPRYKVTKRGQDVALRCDPISGHVSLYWYRQALGQGPEFLTYFNYEAQQDKSGLPNDRFSAERPEGSISTLTIQRTEQRDSAMYRCASSPEASLSSYEQYFGPGTRLTVT.

This sequence joins TRBV19 and TRBJ2-3; D possibly corresponds to TRBD1 (5 bases). Trimming shortened V by 3 bases and J by 3 bases, and 13 bases separated the two germline ends. The CDR3 is 15 amino acids. Germline-derived CDR1 and CDR2 are LNHDA and SQIVND (reference sequence). The CDR3 region has the DNA TGTGCCAGTAGTATTGGCGCAGGGTTTACAGATACGCAGTATTTT. Translated, it gives CASSIGAGFTDTQYF.

The V gene is TRBV6-5, the J gene TRBJ1-6; perhaps TRBD1 as D (5 bases). Trimming took off 6 bases at V and 7 bases at J, with 7 bases between the two ends. This CDR3 contains 12 residues. Germline-derived CDR1 and CDR2 are MNHEY and SVGAGI. CDR3 in DNA: TGTGCCAGCAGAAGACAGAATTCACCCCTCCACTTT. Its protein is CASRRQNSPLHF.

This sequence joins TRBV3-1 (or the pseudogene TRBV3-2) and TRBJ1-1; D perhaps matches TRBD1 (6 bases). The V end was cut by 1 base, the J end by 8 bases, with 17 bases between. Germline V CDR1 and CDR2: LGHDT, YNNKEL (reference sequence). The CDR3 has 15 residues. CDR3 DNA: TGTGCCAGCAGCCAAGGCACGACAGGTGGAAACGAAGCTTTCTTT. Protein sequence: CASSQGTTGGNEAFF.

The V gene is TRBV7-8, the J gene TRBJ1-5; D is uncertain. The CDR3 length is 16 residues. Per the germline V gene, CDR1 is SGHVS and CDR2 is FQNEAQ. V gave up 6 bases and J gave up 0 bases, with 15 bases separating them. The CDR3 spells CASSHARAYSNQPQHF. The CDR3 coding sequence is TGTGCCAGCAGTCACGCCCGAGCATATAGCAATCAGCCCCAGCATTTT.